The 27 T cell receptor beta chains below all came from one sample that was sequenced in a study of blood T cell repertoires in COVID-19. The method was immunoSEQ multiplex PCR; TCRdb's version includes in-frame clones alone and lacks a portion of them. Of about 490,000 clones in the sample, over 75% are singletons; the top ten hold approximately 2.9%. Material: peripheral blood. These TCRs come from a human donor in a cohort sampled during active COVID-19.

A word on this clone: The sample carries other DNA sequences with the same CDR3. The chain carries TRBV3-1 (or the pseudogene TRBV3-2) and TRBJ1-1; weak D call: TRBD1 (5 bases). The V end was cut by 1 base, the J end by 1 base, with 7 bases between. Germline V CDR1 and CDR2: LGHDT, YNNKEL (reference sequence). The CDR3 is 14 residues long. The CDR3, as DNA: TGTGCCAGCAGCCAAGTCGACAGGAACACTGAAGCTTTCTTT. Translating it yields CASSQVDRNTEAFF.

Only one count was recorded for this clone. The chain uses TRBV5-8 and TRBJ2-5, with a possible D match to TRBD1 (6 bases). Per germline, CDR1 SGHTS and CDR2 YDEGEE. V was pared by 7 bases and J by 5 bases, with 21 bases between. The CDR3 is made up of 15 amino acids. In DNA, the CDR3 is TGTGCCAGCCCTGATAGGTGGGGGCGAGGCGAGACCCAGTACTTC. This codes for CASPDRWGRGETQYF.

This clone appeared a single time. The chain recombines TRBV15 with TRBJ2-1; 11 nucleotides line up with TRBD1. Germline V gives CDR1 LNHNV, CDR2 YYDKDF (reference sequence). The V gene end was trimmed by 3 bases and the J gene end by 7 bases; junction bases not matched to a gene: 8. This CDR3 has 16 amino acids. In DNA, the CDR3 is TGTGCCACCAGCAGGGTAGGACAGGGGGCGCAAAATGAGCAGTTCTTC. This codes for CATSRVGQGAQNEQFF.

The chain has TRBV29-1 and TRBJ2-7; TRBD1 agrees at 8 bases. The J segment lost 5 bases and the V segment lost 7 bases, leaving 7 bases of the junction unmatched. This CDR3 contains 12 residues. CDR1 is SQVTM, CDR2 ANQGSEA, per germline. The CDR3 region has the DNA TGCAGCGGGACTGCGACAGGGGACGAGCAGTACTTC. Amino acid sequence: CSGTATGDEQYF.

The rearrangement joins TRBV29-1 to TRBJ2-7, with a tentative D call TRBD2 (5 bases). Trimming cost V 7 bases and J 7 bases, with 20 bases left between them. Germline CDR1 is SQVTM and CDR2 is ANQGSEA. There are 13 residues in the CDR3. The CDR3 coding sequence is TGCAGCGCCGAGGGCGGGCCGTCTGGGGAGCAGTACTTC. Translation: CSAEGGPSGEQYF.

This chain uses TRBV4-1 with TRBJ2-5, with 7 bases lining up with TRBD2. Per the germline V gene, CDR1 is MGHRA and CDR2 is YSYEKL. There are 16 residues in the CDR3. The junction had 9 bases not matched to a gene; V was cut back by 0 bases and J by 5 bases. CDR3 amino acids: CASSQDLGGEGETQYF. In DNA, the CDR3 is TGCGCCAGCAGCCAAGATCTGGGCGGGGAGGGGGAGACCCAGTACTTC.

The rearrangement joins TRBV30 to TRBJ1-4; 10 nucleotides match TRBD1. Germline lookup yields CDR1 GTSNPN and CDR2 SVGIG (reference sequence). Trimming cost V 5 bases and J 6 bases; bases outside gene matches: 12. This CDR3 spans 16 amino acids. The CDR3 sequence is CAWDRGLSASDEKLFF. CDR3 bases: TGTGCCTGGGACAGGGGGCTATCGGCCAGCGATGAAAAACTGTTTTTT.

The genes are TRBV4-3 and TRBJ2-3; D ambiguous. Germline V lookup: CDR1 LGHNA, CDR2 YSLEER. Trimming took 1 base from V and 2 from J, leaving 10 bases between them. This CDR3 spans 15 amino acids. The CDR3 coding sequence is TGCGCCAGCAGCCAAGGGAGACTCGCCACAGATACGCAGTATTTT. It specifies CASSQGRLATDTQYF.

This chain links TRBV5-4 with TRBJ2-3, with D possibly being TRBD1 (6 bases). CDR3 size: 17 residues. Germline CDR1 reads SGHNT; CDR2 reads YYREEE (reference sequence). Trimming shortened V by 4 bases and J by 6 bases, and 24 bases separated the two germline ends. CDR3 sequence: CASSRGGFVLRLDTQYF. The CDR3 nucleotides read TGTGCCAGCAGCCGAGGGGGTTTCGTGCTCCGGTTGGATACGCAGTATTTT.

Remarks on this clone: The sample has other DNA sequences that encode this CDR3 too. The V and J genes are TRBV6-5 and TRBJ2-7; no firm D call. Germline CDR1 MNHEY, CDR2 SVGAGI. The CDR3 covers 15 residues. With 0 bases removed from V and 0 bases from J, the gap between germline ends came to 9 bases. CDR3 DNA: TGTGCCAGCAGTTACTCGTCAGGCAGCTCCTACGAGCAGTACTTC. Its translation is CASSYSSGSSYEQYF.

The rearrangement joins TRBV11-2 to TRBJ2-2; D gene uncertain. V gave up 5 bases and J gave up 3 bases, with 4 bases separating them. This CDR3 region has 12 residues. CDR1 and CDR2 (germline): SGHAT, FQNNGV. CDR3 sequence (DNA): TGTGCCAGCAGCCCGTACACCGGGGAGCTGTTTTTT. It specifies CASSPYTGELFF.

The rearrangement joins TRBV11-2 to TRBJ2-7, with a tentative D call TRBD1 (6 bases). The CDR3 sequence is 13 residues long. Trimming took off 5 bases at V and 3 bases at J, with 11 bases between the two ends. The germline CDR1 and CDR2 sequences are SGHAT and FQNNGV. The DNA for the CDR3 is TGTGCCAGCAGCCTACAGACAGGCTACGAGCAGTACTTC. This gives the protein CASSLQTGYEQYF.

This CDR3 is CASTDSTGPFQEQYF. CDR3 DNA sequence: TGTGCCAGCACCGACTCGACAGGGCCTTTTCAGGAGCAGTACTTC. The V call is TRBV7-2, the J call TRBJ2-7, with 7 bases aligning to TRBD1. Trimming at V came to 7 bases and at J to 7 bases, leaving 16 bases not matched to a gene. Per the germline V gene, CDR1 is SGHTA and CDR2 is FQGNSA. The CDR3 loop spans 15 amino acids.

The gene calls are TRBV12-3 or TRBV12-4 and TRBJ2-3, with a weak D call TRBD2 (6 bases). The CDR3 loop spans 12 amino acids. Trimming removed 5 bases at V and 6 bases at J, with 9 bases between. CDR3 nucleotide sequence: TGTGCCAGCAGTCAAACTAGCGATACGCAGTATTTT. Protein product: CASSQTSDTQYF.

V usage is TRBV7-9 and J usage is TRBJ1-2; D perhaps matches TRBD1 (5 bases). Germline CDR1 and CDR2: SEHNR and FQNEAQ (reference sequence). The V and J ends lost 3 bases and 3 bases respectively, with 8 bases between them. The CDR3 sequence is 13 residues long. The CDR3, as DNA: TGTGCCAGCAGCTTGACAGAATACTATGGCTACACCTTC. It codes for CASSLTEYYGYTF.

The rearrangement links TRBV5-1 to TRBJ2-2; 8 nucleotides agree with TRBD1. Germline V gives CDR1 SGHRS, CDR2 YFSETQ. J gave up 5 bases and V 2 bases, and 11 bases lay outside the gene matches. This CDR3 contains 17 residues. CDR3 loop: CASSLIAGGAGTGELFF. CDR3 sequence (DNA): TGCGCCAGCAGCTTAATTGCAGGGGGCGCGGGAACCGGGGAGCTGTTTTTT.

The chain is built from TRBV4-3 and TRBJ1-1; 8 positions agree with TRBD1. J gave up 4 bases and V 4 bases, and 8 bases lay outside the gene matches. The CDR3 contains 15 residues. Germline-derived CDR1 and CDR2 are LGHNA and YSLEER. The CDR3 sequence is CASSLRPGTGTEAFF. In DNA form, the CDR3 reads TGCGCCAGCAGCCTACGACCGGGGACAGGCACTGAAGCTTTCTTT.

The V call is TRBV7-9, the J call TRBJ2-3, with D perhaps matching TRBD2 (6 bases). Per germline, CDR1 SEHNR and CDR2 FQNEAQ (reference sequence). V lost 3 bases and J 5 bases, leaving 15 bases between the germline ends. CDR3 length equals 15 residues. Here the CDR3 reads CASSFTTGAIDTQYF. CDR3 sequence (DNA): TGTGCCAGCAGCTTTACAACGGGAGCGATAGATACGCAGTATTTT.

The genes are TRBV28 and TRBJ1-4; 9 bases agree with TRBD1. The germline gives CDR1 MDHEN, CDR2 SYDVKM. This CDR3 is 15 amino acids long. V was clipped by 6 bases and J by 5 bases; unmatched bases: 7. CDR3 nucleotide sequence: TGTGCCAGCAGCGCTCCCGGGACAGGGAATGAAAAACTGTTTTTT. It translates to CASSAPGTGNEKLFF.

CDR3 amino acids: CASSQATGGQGVETQYF. CDR3 DNA sequence: TGTGCCAGCAGCCAAGCTACCGGAGGACAGGGGGTAGAGACCCAGTACTTC. V gene TRBV4-2 combines with J gene TRBJ2-5; TRBD1 agrees at 10 bases. This CDR3 region has 17 residues. Germline assignment: CDR1 LGHNA and CDR2 YNFKEQ. The V segment lost 1 base and the J segment 4 bases; nucleotides outside the gene matches: 9.

This chain connects TRBV27 to TRBJ1-1, with D possibly TRBD1 on 6 matching bases. The CDR3 is 13 residues long. Germline V lookup: CDR1 MNHEY, CDR2 SMNVEV (reference sequence). Between the trimmed V and J ends, which lost 8 bases and 5 bases, there was a span of 15 bases. The CDR3 here is CASRPGAGTEAFF. DNA of the CDR3: TGTGCCAGCCGCCCAGGGGCAGGGACTGAAGCTTTCTTT.

The chain couples TRBV6-1 to TRBJ1-4, with 8 bases that match TRBD1. The length of the CDR3 is 16 residues. Germline CDR1 MNHNS, CDR2 SASEGT. After removal of 4 bases from V and 5 bases from J, the junction contained 9 bases not matched to a gene. The CDR3 sequence is CASSVPPTGVNEKLFF. The DNA for the CDR3 is TGTGCCAGCAGTGTTCCCCCGACAGGGGTGAATGAAAAACTGTTTTTT.

CDR3: CASSQVIRGQVQLNEKLFF. For the CDR3, the DNA is TGCGCCAGCAGCCAAGTTATTAGGGGACAGGTACAACTGAATGAAAAACTGTTTTTT. V gene TRBV4-1 combines with J gene TRBJ1-4; 8 bases fit TRBD1. CDR3 length: 19 amino acids. The J segment lost 5 bases and the V segment lost 1 base, leaving 15 bases of the junction unmatched. Germline CDR1 and CDR2: MGHRA and YSYEKL.

This chain links TRBV18 with TRBJ2-7; D is possibly TRBD2 (6 bases). This CDR3 is 14 amino acids long. V shed 0 bases and J shed 2 bases, with 8 bases lying between them. Germline CDR1 KGHSH, CDR2 LQKENI. In DNA, the CDR3 is TGTGCCAGCTCACCACCGACGGGGGCCTACGAGCAGTACTTC. It encodes CASSPPTGAYEQYF. Full variable domain (missing parts from reference TRBV18 and TRBJ2-7): NAGVMQNPRHLVRRRGQEARLRCSPMKGHSHVYWYRQLPEEGLKFMVYLQKENIIDESGMPKERFSAEFPKEGPSILRIQQVVRGDSAAYFCASSPPTGAYEQYFGPGTRLTVT.

The DNA for the CDR3 is TGTGCCAGCTCACTGCAGGGGTATGGTAATTCACCCCTCCACTTT. This gives the protein CASSLQGYGNSPLHF. V and J are TRBV18 and TRBJ1-6; a possible D gene is TRBD1 (6 bases). Germline values: CDR1 KGHSH, CDR2 LQKENI. The CDR3 totals 15 residues. V dropped 4 bases and J dropped 6 bases, with 13 bases sitting between them.

The chain couples TRBV30 to TRBJ1-3; TRBD1 agrees at 7 bases. This CDR3 is built from 15 residues. Germline-derived CDR1 and CDR2 are GTSNPN and SVGIG (reference sequence). V gave up 4 bases and J gave up 0 bases; unmatched junction bases: 6. CDR3 nucleotide sequence: TGTGCCTGGACCCCGGGACAGTTCTCTGGAAACACCATATATTTT. This gives the protein CAWTPGQFSGNTIYF.

V is TRBV5-6 and J is TRBJ1-5; 10 bases agree with TRBD1. V shed 4 bases, J shed 6 bases, and the junction held 1 base outside the gene matches. This CDR3 is 13 amino acids long. Germline V CDR1 and CDR2: SGHDT, YYEEEE. CDR3 sequence reads: CASSRDRGQPQHF. CDR3 nucleotides: TGTGCCAGCAGCCGGGACAGGGGTCAGCCCCAGCATTTT. The whole variable domain, remainder taken from reference TRBV5-6 and TRBJ1-5, is DAGVTQSPTHLIKTRGQQVTLRCSPKSGHDTVSWYQQALGQGPQFIFQYYEEEERQRGNFPDRFSGHQFPNYSSELNVNALLLGDSALYLCASSRDRGQPQHFGDGTRLSIL.